This is a list of T cell receptor beta chains from one sample in a study of radiation and T cells in renal cell carcinoma. Some clones are missing from TCRdb's copy, which holds only in-frame ones; the method was immunoSEQ multiplex PCR. The data hold tens of thousands of clones, with roughly 80% observed a single time. The specimen was blood, collected from a patient whose treatment included radiotherapy and nephrectomy. Receptors were obtained from an older woman with renal cell carcinoma. CDR3s include the opening cysteine and the closing phenylalanine or tryptophan. D genes are given only for firm matches. Expanded clones are given a class, and other clones once, few, many or no size at all.

j_call	d_call	clone_size	v_call	cdr3_nt	cdr3_aa
TRBJ2-5	TRBD1	once	TRBV14	TGTGCCAGCAGCCAGGGTGACAGGGGGCTAGGAGAGACCCAGTACTTC	CASSQGDRGLGETQYF
TRBJ1-1	.	.	TRBV6-5	TGTGCCAGCAGTTACTCGTTCGGGGGGAACACTGAAGCTTTCTTT	CASSYSFGGNTEAFF
TRBJ2-2	.	.	TRBV7-8	TGTGCCAGCAGCGGCGAGGGGAACACCGGGGAGCTGTTTTTT	CASSGEGNTGELFF
TRBJ1-2	.	.	TRBV25-1	TGTGCCAGCAGCCCCCCTGGTCAGTTCTATGGCTACACCTTC	CASSPPGQFYGYTF
TRBJ2-1	.	once	TRBV9	TGTGCCAGCAGCGTAGATCCAGGGACCCACAATGAGCAGTTCTTC	CASSVDPGTHNEQFF
TRBJ1-5	.	.	TRBV2	TGTGCCAGCAGTAAGGAGGGGAGTCAGCCCCAGCATTTT	CASSKEGSQPQHF
TRBJ2-2	TRBD1	.	TRBV19	TGTGCCAGTAGGCACAGGGACAGCACCGGGGAGCTGTTTTTT	CASRHRDSTGELFF
TRBJ2-5	.	once	TRBV7-2	TGTGCCAGCAGCGCCGGGCCTGCGGAGACCCAGTACTTC	CASSAGPAETQYF
TRBJ2-3	.	.	TRBV7-9	TGTGCCAGCGGCTATGGTACGCAGTATTTT	CASGYGTQYF
TRBJ2-7	TRBD1	.	TRBV29-1	TGCAGCGTTGAACTCCGGGACAGGAGCTCCTACGAGCAGTACTTC	CSVELRDRSSYEQYF
TRBJ1-6	.	.	TRBV6-1	TGTGCCAGCAGTGGTGACTATCGAGGTTCACCCCTCCACTTT	CASSGDYRGSPLHF